This T cell receptor beta chain is drawn from a study of PD-L1 blockade in urothelial cancer. Background on the study: Bladder-origin urothelial cancer in males covered twenty-five of 29 patients. Once treatment had started, blood was analyzed at 3 weeks (second dose) and again at 6 weeks.

Only one count was recorded for this clone. Each PCR reaction had synthetic TCR analog templates spiked into it. Produced via immunoSEQ multiplex PCR; TCRdb's table is partial and in-frame only. The sample gives 75,000 to 95,000 clones, more than 85% of which show up once; roughly 10% is in the top ten. The CDR3 covers 17 residues. V lost 0 bases to trimming and J lost 2 bases, with 16 bases between them. The germline CDR1 and CDR2 sequences are SGHAT and FQNNGV. The receptor was derived from a man in his sixties with urothelial cancer. The gene calls are TRBV11-2 and TRBJ1-2; TRBD1 is a possible D gene (5 bases). Sequencing was performed on PBMCs, taken around atezolizumab (anti-PD-L1) treatment. CDR3 sequence (DNA): TGTGCCAGCAGCTTAGACTCCAGCGGGGACGCCAACTATGGCTACACCTTC. It yields the protein CASSLDSSGDANYGYTF.